This T cell receptor beta chain was sequenced in a study of STAT3 mutations in large granular lymphocyte leukemia. Study summary: Roughly half of the longitudinally sequenced T-LGLL patients carried detectable canonical activating STAT3 mutations.

The protocol was immunoSEQ multiplex PCR, while the TCRdb copy is restricted to in-frame clones and leaves out a portion. The sample lists about 42,000 clones; about three quarters were seen once. This clone was seen a handful of times. The antigen remains undetermined. Whole-study findings and limits: Every T-LGLL patient had at least one immunodominant TCRbeta clonotype.

Trimming pared 4 bases from V and 9 bases from J, leaving 10 bases between. The CDR3 sequence is 12 residues long. The germline V gene has CDR1 SGHAT and CDR2 FQNNGV. The J gene is TRBJ2-1, the V gene TRBV11-2; unclear D gene. Material: PBMCs. This receptor was obtained from a human donor with T large granular lymphocyte leukemia. Some clones in this sample may be carry-over from other donors' samples. CDR3: CASSSPSPEQFF. CDR3 in DNA: TGTGCCAGCAGCTCCCCCTCCCCTGAGCAGTTCTTC.